One and the same sample provided the 11 T cell receptor beta chains below, sequenced in a study of T-cell memory formation after mild COVID-19. TCRdb independently ran MiXCR on the 5' RACE reads; one entry per CDR3 protein. Among 400,000 or so distinct CDR3 sequences listed, 20% were seen once. Material for sequencing was PBMCs or a T cell subset sorted from them (not recorded which). These receptors all come from an adult woman who had mild COVID-19 (a few samples of this study predate the infection). Cell type and time point are not known.

The chain recombines TRBV6-1 with TRBJ1-5; D ambiguous. The length of the CDR3 is 15 residues. V shed 3 bases and J shed 6 bases, with 15 bases lying between them. Germline loops: CDR1 MNHNS, CDR2 SASEGT. CDR3 region: CASSENKGWSQPQHF. DNA of the CDR3: TGTGCCAGCAGTGAGAACAAGGGCTGGTCTCAGCCCCAGCATTTT.

This clonotype appeared a few times. The chain links TRBV3-1 to TRBJ1-1; maybe TRBD1 (6 bases). Germline V gives CDR1 LGHDT, CDR2 YNNKEL (reference sequence). This CDR3 contains 14 residues. Trimming pared 3 bases from V and 1 base from J, leaving 9 bases between. The CDR3 here is CASSQPQGNTEAFF. The CDR3 region has the DNA TGTGCCAGCAGCCAGCCACAGGGGAACACTGAAGCTTTCTTT.

This clonotype was observed a handful of times. CDR3 sequence reads: CASSIDRGRGTEAFF. The CDR3 bases are TGTGCCAGCAGTATCGACAGGGGGCGAGGGACTGAAGCTTTCTTT. The rearrangement uses TRBV12-3 or TRBV12-4 and TRBJ1-1, with 10 bases lining up with TRBD1. The V gene end was trimmed by 5 bases and the J gene end by 5 bases; junction bases not matched to a gene: 8. The CDR3 consists of 15 residues.

The rearrangement joins TRBV30 to TRBJ2-5, with D unresolved. The CDR3 is 13 amino acids. With 5 bases removed from V and 2 bases from J, the gap between germline ends came to 12 bases. Per the germline V gene, CDR1 is GTSNPN and CDR2 is SVGIG (reference sequence). CDR3 in DNA: TGTGCCTGGGGGCACAAAATTCAAGAGACCCAGTACTTC. Protein sequence: CAWGHKIQETQYF.

This clonotype was observed a single time. V usage is TRBV5-1 and J usage is TRBJ2-1; either TRBD1 or TRBD2 may fit D (5 bases each). Trimming took 5 bases from V and 5 from J, leaving 11 bases between them. The germline V gene has CDR1 SGHRS and CDR2 YFSETQ. This CDR3 contains 13 residues. CDR3 in amino acids: CASREGTDNEQFF. The CDR3 DNA reads as TGCGCCAGCAGAGAGGGGACCGACAATGAGCAGTTCTTC.

The V call is TRBV5-4, the J call TRBJ1-5; a possible D gene is TRBD1 (5 bases). V gave up 5 bases and J gave up 0 bases, with 12 bases separating them. Germline CDR1 reads SGHNT; CDR2 reads YYREEE (reference sequence). The CDR3 extends over 15 amino acids. CDR3 nucleotide sequence: TGTGCCAGCAGTACGGGGGGAAATAGCAATCAGCCCCAGCATTTT. It yields the protein CASSTGGNSNQPQHF. The whole variable domain, remainder taken from reference TRBV5-4 and TRBJ1-5, is ETGVTQSPTHLIKTRGQQVTLRCSSQSGHNTVSWYQQALGQGPQFIFQYYREEENGRGNFPPRFSGLQFPNYSSELNVNALELDDSALYLCASSTGGNSNQPQHFGDGTRLSIL.

The chain links TRBV29-1 to TRBJ2-7; no clear D. V shed 1 base and J shed 5 bases, with 9 bases lying between them. This CDR3 has 12 residues. Germline V gives CDR1 SQVTM, CDR2 ANQGSEA. The CDR3 coding sequence is TGCAGCGTTGAAGGAAAGGTCCACGAGCAGTACTTC. Its protein product is CSVEGKVHEQYF.

This clonotype was seen repeatedly, ten times or more. The rearrangement links TRBV7-8 to TRBJ2-7, with 10 bases identical to TRBD1. V was pared by 5 bases and J by 3 bases, with 4 bases of the junction left unmatched. The CDR3 runs to 14 residues. Germline V gives CDR1 SGHVS, CDR2 FQNEAQ. The CDR3 spells CASSLGTGVYEQYF. The CDR3 nucleotides read TGTGCCAGCAGCCTAGGGACAGGGGTCTACGAGCAGTACTTC.

V usage is TRBV29-1 and J usage is TRBJ2-3, with 14 bases lining up with TRBD2. There are 15 residues in the CDR3. Germline assignment: CDR1 SQVTM and CDR2 ANQGSEA. The trim removed 6 bases at V and 6 bases at J, leaving 8 bases unmatched. The CDR3 protein is CSVSRLAGGRDTQYF. CDR3 coding DNA: TGCAGCGTATCCAGACTAGCGGGGGGGCGGGATACGCAGTATTTT.

This chain connects TRBV24-1 to TRBJ2-3, with D unclear. This CDR3 region has 14 residues. V lost 4 bases and J 1 base, leaving 8 bases between the germline ends. CDR1 and CDR2 from the germline V gene are KGHDR and SFDVKD. CDR3 DNA: TGTGCCACCAGTGAGTCCGGCCGCACAGATACGCAGTATTTT. Its protein product is CATSESGRTDTQYF.

V gene TRBV4-2 combines with J gene TRBJ2-7, with a tentative D call TRBD1 (5 bases). Deletions cut 2 bases from V and 5 bases from J, with 7 bases between. This CDR3 comprises 12 residues. Germline V gene lookup returns CDR1 LGHNA and CDR2 YNFKEQ. The CDR3 DNA sequence: TGTGCCAGCAGCCAACCAGGGAACGAGCAGTACTTC. This codes for CASSQPGNEQYF.